Presented here are 30 T cell receptor beta chains from one specimen sequenced in a study of blood T cells in healthy people across ages. PCR was performed a second time for 7 to 11 cycles using a sample-barcoded 5' primer and a J-beta primer mix. Each CDR3 protein gets one entry after TCRdb re-called the 5' RACE reads with MiXCR. The sample shows hundreds of thousands of distinct CDR3 sequences, roughly half of them seen only once. The sequencing sample was made of blood. All receptors come from a man in his 60s in good health.

The chain employs TRBV10-2 and TRBJ1-2; 8 bases match TRBD1. This CDR3 spans 15 amino acids. The V gene end was trimmed by 6 bases and the J gene end by 6 bases; junction bases not matched to a gene: 12. CDR1 and CDR2 (germline): WSHSY, SAAADI. The CDR3: CASSTSGQGRHGYTF. In DNA, the CDR3 is TGCGCCAGCAGCACCTCAGGACAGGGCCGTCATGGCTACACCTTC.

This clonotype has at least ten counts. Here the CDR3 DNA reads TGCGCCAGCAGCTCGGACGGAAGCTCCTACAATGAGCAGTTCTTC. This sequence encodes CASSSDGSSYNEQFF. This rearrangement joins TRBV5-1 to TRBJ2-1; no firm D call. Trimming cost V 3 bases and J 0 bases, with 10 bases left between them. The CDR3 length is 15 residues. Per germline, CDR1 SGHRS and CDR2 YFSETQ.

The table lists this clonotype with a few counts. The V and J genes are TRBV12-5 and TRBJ2-6, with 8 positions matching TRBD1. Losses at the gene ends were 6 bases for V and 4 bases for J; bases not matched to a gene: 8. The CDR3 consists of 16 residues. Germline V gene lookup returns CDR1 LGHNT and CDR2 FRNRAP. The CDR3 sequence is CASGIDRGSGANVLTF. The CDR3 coding sequence is TGTGCTAGTGGAATCGACAGGGGATCAGGGGCCAACGTCCTGACTTTC.

Only a few counts were recorded for this clonotype. The chain recombines TRBV7-9 with TRBJ1-1; 10 bases align to TRBD1. J lost 3 bases, V lost 5 bases, and 6 bases had no gene match. This CDR3 has 15 residues. CDR1 SEHNR and CDR2 FQNEAQ come from the germline V gene (reference sequence). The CDR3 DNA is TGTGCCAGCAGCCCACCCGGGACAGGGGACACTGAAGCTTTCTTT. This translates into CASSPPGTGDTEAFF.

This clonotype showed up just a few times. This rearrangement joins TRBV29-1 to TRBJ2-5; D is ambiguous. The V gene's germline CDR1 is SQVTM and CDR2 ANQGSEA. Trimming stripped 4 bases from V and 2 bases from J, with 8 bases between. The CDR3 sequence is 12 residues long. As DNA, the CDR3 is TGCAGCGTTGCTATTTTACAAGAGACCCAGTACTTC. The encoded protein is CSVAILQETQYF.

The chain is built from TRBV6-2 or TRBV6-3 and TRBJ2-7; D uncertain. The CDR3 runs 15 residues. The germline gives CDR1 MNHEY, CDR2 SVGEGT. Trimming cost V 6 bases and J 1 base, with 16 bases left between them. CDR3 coding DNA: TGTGCCAGCAGCCGAGTGGGTTTAACTTCCTACGAGCAGTACTTC. Its translation: CASSRVGLTSYEQYF.

The chain has TRBV11-2 and TRBJ2-7; a weak D match, TRBD2 (5 bases). The CDR3 contains 13 residues. Germline values: CDR1 SGHAT, CDR2 FQNNGV. V was pared by 5 bases and J by 7 bases, with 15 bases between. Here the CDR3 DNA reads TGTGCCAGCAGCAGCGGACGCATCAATGAGCAGTACTTC. The encoded protein is CASSSGRINEQYF.

The J gene is TRBJ2-5, the V gene TRBV10-2, with 9 positions matching TRBD2. The CDR3 extends over 16 amino acids. Germline loops: CDR1 WSHSY, CDR2 SAAADI. Unmatched junction bases numbered 5, after V lost 2 bases and J lost 1 base. CDR3: CASSETQGLAQETQYF. The DNA of the CDR3 is TGCGCCAGCAGTGAGACGCAGGGACTAGCCCAAGAGACCCAGTACTTC.

The count of this clonotype is one. This chain joins TRBV20-1 and TRBJ2-3; D is ambiguous. CDR1 and CDR2 from the germline V gene are DFQATT and SNEGSKA (reference sequence). The CDR3 sequence is 12 residues long. Trimming left V 5 bases short and J 0 bases short, with 6 bases between. The CDR3 nucleotides read TGCAGTGCTCATGCTAGCACAGATACGCAGTATTTT. Encoded protein: CSAHASTDTQYF.

This clonotype was observed a few times. The chain employs TRBV3-1 and TRBJ2-7; 14 bases fit TRBD2. CDR3 size: 19 residues. Looked up from germline, CDR1 is LGHDT and CDR2 is YNNKEL (reference sequence). With V trimmed by 1 base and J by 6 bases, 14 bases remained unmatched. The CDR3, as DNA: TGTGCCAGCAGCCAAGGAACCCGAAGACTAGCGGGGGGGCGTTTCGAGCAGTACTTC. It encodes CASSQGTRRLAGGRFEQYF.

The chain recombines TRBV7-2 with TRBJ2-1; TRBD2 agrees at 13 bases. J was trimmed by 6 bases and V by 5 bases; bases with no gene match: 4. This CDR3 is built from 15 residues. CDR1 is SGHTA, CDR2 FQGNSA, per germline. The CDR3 DNA sequence: TGTGCCAGCAGCACTAGCGGGGGGGGACGCAATGAGCAGTTCTTC. Protein product: CASSTSGGGRNEQFF.

This chain uses TRBV30 with TRBJ2-4, with D perhaps matching TRBD2 (6 bases). The J call is in doubt because the DNA end fits TRBJ2-7 better. Germline V gene data show CDR1 as GTSNPN and CDR2 as SVGIG (reference sequence). This CDR3 has 11 residues. CDR3 sequence: CACWRGNEQYF. The CDR3 nucleotides read TGTGCCTGTTGGAGGGGCAACGAGCAGTACTTC.

The chain combines TRBV29-1 with TRBJ2-4; 8 bases are shared with TRBD1. The closer fit of TRBJ2-5 to the DNA end suggests the J call may be wrong. The CDR3 sequence is 12 residues long. Germline CDR1 reads SQVTM; CDR2 reads ANQGSEA. The CDR3 region is CSVRDRQETQYF. The DNA of the CDR3 is TGCAGCGTACGGGACAGGCAAGAGACCCAGTACTTC.

The chain links TRBV2 to TRBJ2-5; TRBD1 matches at 7 bases. This CDR3 contains 13 residues. In germline, CDR1 is SNHLY, CDR2 FYNNEI. With V trimmed by 7 bases and J by 3 bases, 5 bases remained unmatched. The CDR3 nucleotides are TGTGCCAGCAACAGGGACAGTAAAGAGACCCAGTACTTC. Translating gives CASNRDSKETQYF.

This clonotype was seen at least ten times. The chain recombines TRBV7-8 with TRBJ2-4; TRBD1 matches 10 bases. V was clipped by 5 bases and J by 4 bases; unmatched bases: 5. The CDR3 is 15 amino acids. The V gene's germline CDR1 is SGHVS and CDR2 FQNEAQ. The CDR3 loop reads CASSPGQGGKNIQYF. The CDR3, as DNA: TGTGCCAGCAGCCCAGGACAGGGGGGGAAAAACATTCAGTACTTC.

This sequence joins TRBV20-1 and TRBJ2-7; 7 bases line up with TRBD2. V was pared by 5 bases and J by 2 bases, with 9 bases of the junction left unmatched. Per germline, CDR1 DFQATT and CDR2 SNEGSKA (reference sequence). The CDR3 consists of 14 residues. The CDR3 reads CSAGPGLIAYEQYF. In nucleotides, the CDR3 is TGCAGTGCTGGACCGGGACTAATCGCCTACGAGCAGTACTTC.

The chain carries TRBV20-1 and TRBJ2-4; unclear D gene. This CDR3 spans 11 amino acids. CDR1 and CDR2 from the germline V gene are DFQATT and SNEGSKA (reference sequence). The germline V and J ends were trimmed by 7 bases and 0 bases, with 4 bases remaining between them. CDR3 region: CSVLAKNIQYF. CDR3 coding DNA: TGCAGTGTGCTAGCCAAAAACATTCAGTACTTC.

In this sample, this clonotype turned up a few times. The chain uses TRBV15 and TRBJ2-7; D is undetermined. There are 13 residues in the CDR3. V was pared by 4 bases and J by 2 bases, with 9 bases between. Germline lookup yields CDR1 LNHNV and CDR2 YYDKDF (reference sequence). The CDR3 DNA sequence: TGTGCCACCAGCACAGACACCCCCTACGAGCAGTACTTC. It codes for CATSTDTPYEQYF.

The chain employs TRBV2 and TRBJ2-2; D may be TRBD1 (5 bases). Germline V gene sequence: CDR1 SNHLY, CDR2 FYNNEI. The CDR3 is 14 amino acids. The germline V and J ends were trimmed by 6 bases and 4 bases, with 12 bases remaining between them. CDR3 loop: CASSWGSPTGELFF. The CDR3 region has the DNA TGTGCCAGCAGCTGGGGCAGTCCCACCGGGGAGCTGTTTTTT.

The rearrangement links TRBV10-2 to TRBJ1-1, with no clear D. The CDR3 spans 14 residues. Germline loops: CDR1 WSHSY, CDR2 SAAADI. The germline V and J ends were trimmed by 6 bases and 1 base, with 12 bases remaining between them. The CDR3 sequence: CASSVGLKNTEAFF. The CDR3 DNA reads as TGCGCCAGCAGCGTCGGACTGAAGAACACTGAAGCTTTCTTT.

The chain combines TRBV20-1 with TRBJ1-4, with TRBD1 matching over 7 bases. The CDR3 has 13 residues. CDR1 is DFQATT, CDR2 SNEGSKA, per germline (reference sequence). The V gene end was trimmed by 5 bases and the J gene end by 6 bases; junction bases not matched to a gene: 6. The CDR3 DNA reads as TGCAGTGCTCCGGGACAGACTCATGAAAAACTGTTTTTT. Its protein product is CSAPGQTHEKLFF.

This chain uses TRBV9 with TRBJ2-3, with 15 bases lining up with TRBD2. Germline V gene lookup returns CDR1 SGDLS and CDR2 YYNGEE. This CDR3 region has 21 residues. With 0 bases clipped from V and 6 bases from J, the junction kept 17 bases outside the gene matches. CDR3 nucleotide sequence: TGTGCCAGCAGCGTAGCTACAGGGACTAGCGGGAGGCCTGTTCCGGGGGATACGCAGTATTTT. Its protein product is CASSVATGTSGRPVPGDTQYF.

The chain couples TRBV6-2 or TRBV6-3 to TRBJ2-1; TRBD2 matches at 10 bases. The CDR3 loop spans 14 amino acids. With V trimmed by 7 bases and J by 9 bases, 9 bases remained unmatched. Germline values: CDR1 MNHEY, CDR2 SVGEGT. The CDR3 region is CASNDSGGAGEQFF. The CDR3 bases are TGTGCCAGCAATGACAGCGGGGGGGCCGGTGAGCAGTTCTTC.

This rearrangement joins TRBV7-9 to TRBJ2-1; TRBD1 matches 8 bases. The J segment lost 0 bases and the V segment lost 3 bases, leaving 4 bases of the junction unmatched. This CDR3 comprises 16 residues. Germline-derived CDR1 and CDR2 are SEHNR and FQNEAQ (reference sequence). The CDR3, as DNA: TGTGCCAGCAGCTTGACAGGGGTGAGCTCCTACAATGAGCAGTTCTTC. The encoded protein is CASSLTGVSSYNEQFF.

This clonotype was seen a handful of times. In DNA form, the CDR3 reads TGCAGTGCTAGAGTCCACGGGTCTGGTGGCTACACCTTC. It is translated as CSARVHGSGGYTF. This rearrangement joins TRBV20-1 to TRBJ1-2; no reliable D call. CDR3 length: 13 residues. Trimming took off 1 base at V and 7 bases at J, with 13 bases between the two ends. The germline CDR1 and CDR2 sequences are DFQATT and SNEGSKA (reference sequence).

This clonotype has a count of ten or more. J is TRBJ2-1 and V is TRBV20-1; 8 bases fit TRBD2. From germline, CDR1 is DFQATT and CDR2 SNEGSKA (reference sequence). The CDR3 consists of 15 residues. The J segment lost 1 base and the V segment lost 1 base, leaving 3 bases of the junction unmatched. The CDR3 DNA is TGCAGTGCTAGAGTACTAGCGGCTTCCTACAATGAGCAGTTCTTC. Amino acids: CSARVLAASYNEQFF.

This chain uses TRBV6-5 with TRBJ1-1; tentatively, D is TRBD1 (6 bases). Per germline, CDR1 MNHEY and CDR2 SVGAGI. This CDR3 comprises 15 residues. The germline V and J ends were trimmed by 3 bases and 3 bases, with 14 bases remaining between them. The CDR3 region is CASSYSQGIHTEAFF. CDR3 nucleotides: TGTGCCAGCAGTTATTCACAGGGAATACACACTGAAGCTTTCTTT.

With regard to this clonotype: At one of its ends the junction is not consistent with the germline gene, which may arise from a read error. The chain couples TRBV6-2 or TRBV6-3 to TRBJ2-1; D may be TRBD1 (6 bases). The CDR3 loop spans 14 amino acids. CDR1 and CDR2 (germline): MNHEY, SVGEGT. Here the CDR3 DNA reads TGTGCCAGCGCCCCCGGGACACCTTACAGTGAGCAGTTCTTC. The encoded protein is CASAPGTPYSEQFF.

V and J are TRBV18 and TRBJ1-6; the D is unclear. The germline V and J ends were trimmed by 1 base and 3 bases, with 13 bases remaining between them. The CDR3 totals 17 residues. Germline assignment: CDR1 KGHSH and CDR2 LQKENI. The CDR3 is CASSPQQLKNYNSPLHF. CDR3 sequence (DNA): TGTGCCAGCTCACCACAACAGCTAAAAAACTATAATTCACCCCTCCACTTT.

The gene calls are TRBV20-1 and TRBJ2-5; D call uncertain. CDR1 DFQATT and CDR2 SNEGSKA come from the germline V gene (reference sequence). This CDR3 comprises 11 residues. V lost 4 bases, J lost 1 base, and 4 bases lay in between. CDR3 nucleotides: TGCAGTGCTAAGCCCCAAGAGACCCAGTACTTC. This gives the protein CSAKPQETQYF.